A single sample is the source of the 24 T cell receptor beta chains below, sequenced in a study of identical twins. TCRdb analysed the 5' RACE reads with MiXCR anew, one entry per CDR3 protein. In the table there are more than 1.5 million distinct CDR3 sequences, 25% to 35% of which are singletons. Sequencing was done on a sample of cord blood. These receptors all stem from a newborn girl in good health.

The J gene is TRBJ2-6, the V gene TRBV3-1; D gene unclear. This CDR3 has 12 amino acids. Trimming removed 4 bases at V and 12 bases at J, with 10 bases between. Germline V gene data show CDR1 as LGHDT and CDR2 as YNNKEL (reference sequence). This chain's CDR3 is CASSRAGGVLTF. The CDR3 DNA reads TGTGCCAGCAGCCGAGCAGGTGGCGTCCTGACTTTC. The full variable domain, its missing parts supplied by reference TRBV3-1 and TRBJ2-6, is DTAVSQTPKYLVTQMGNDKSIKCEQNLGHDTMYWYKQDSKKFLKIMFSYNNKELIINETVPNRFSPKSPDKAHLNLHINSLELGDSAVYFCASSRAGGVLTFGAGSRLTVL.

This clonotype was recorded only once. This rearrangement joins TRBV6-1 to TRBJ2-2; D remains unclear. Trimming pared 3 bases from V and 6 bases from J, leaving 8 bases between. The CDR3 loop spans 13 amino acids. CDR1 is MNHNS, CDR2 SASEGT, per germline. Here the CDR3 reads CASSESGSGELFF. The CDR3 nucleotides read TGTGCCAGCAGTGAGTCCGGGTCCGGGGAGCTGTTTTTT.

This clonotype was picked up a small number of times. This chain uses TRBV7-2 with TRBJ2-1; D call uncertain. From germline, CDR1 is SGHTA and CDR2 FQGNSA. The CDR3 runs 14 residues. V lost 5 bases, J lost 4 bases, and 12 bases lay in between. CDR3 region: CASSPFGEYNEQFF. Here the CDR3 DNA reads TGTGCCAGCAGCCCCTTCGGTGAGTACAATGAGCAGTTCTTC.

About this clonotype: The germline gene is not matched at one end of the junction; a read error may be the cause. This chain uses TRBV18 with TRBJ2-1; TRBD2 agrees at 9 bases. This CDR3 region has 17 residues. Germline CDR1 and CDR2: KGHSH and LQKENI. CDR3 protein: CANSPPGLAGLYNEQFF. The CDR3 bases are TGTGCCAACTCACCACCGGGGCTAGCGGGGCTCTACAATGAGCAGTTCTTC.

This clonotype was counted between two and nine times. The gene calls are TRBV20-1 and TRBJ2-1, with 10 bases that match TRBD2. CDR1 is DFQATT and CDR2 is SNEGSKA in the germline V gene (reference sequence). The V and J ends lost 4 bases and 9 bases, in that order; junction bases with no gene match: 21. The CDR3 loop spans 18 amino acids. The CDR3 DNA reads as TGCAGTGCTACCTCTAGACTAGCGCTAGCGGGGGTGGGCCGTGAGCAGTTCTTC. Translation: CSATSRLALAGVGREQFF.

The V and J genes are TRBV20-1 and TRBJ2-5, with D perhaps matching TRBD1 (5 bases). CDR1 and CDR2 from the germline V gene are DFQATT and SNEGSKA (reference sequence). The CDR3 sequence is 14 residues long. V shed 3 bases and J shed 2 bases, with 13 bases lying between them. The CDR3 sequence is CSASKGLWQETQYF. As DNA, the CDR3 is TGCAGTGCTAGTAAGGGGCTGTGGCAAGAGACCCAGTACTTC.

This clonotype has just a few counts. This chain uses TRBV6-1 with TRBJ1-2; the D is unclear. V was shortened by 7 bases and J by 6 bases, with 9 bases between the two germline ends. The CDR3 has 11 amino acids. CDR1 is MNHNS, CDR2 SASEGT, per germline. This chain's CDR3 is CASKPQDGYTF. The DNA of the CDR3 is TGTGCCAGCAAACCTCAGGATGGCTACACCTTC.

The chain uses TRBV24-1 and TRBJ2-2; D gene uncertain. The CDR3 runs 14 residues. V was cut by 2 bases and J by 4 bases, with 7 bases left in between. CDR1 and CDR2 from the germline V gene are KGHDR and SFDVKD. CDR3 nucleotides: TGTGCCACCAGTGATTCGGACGGCACCGGGGAGCTGTTTTTT. Protein product: CATSDSDGTGELFF.

The rearrangement joins TRBV7-9 to TRBJ1-1, with a weak D call TRBD1 (5 bases). From germline, CDR1 is SEHNR and CDR2 FQNEAQ (reference sequence). With 1 base removed from V and 10 bases from J, the gap between germline ends came to 10 bases. The CDR3 sequence is 12 residues long. The CDR3 reads CASSLVGHPAFF. DNA of the CDR3: TGTGCCAGCAGCTTAGTAGGACATCCAGCTTTCTTT.

This clonotype was found a few times. The chain recombines TRBV7-9 with TRBJ2-2, with D perhaps matching TRBD1 or TRBD2 (5 bases each). Looked up from germline, CDR1 is SEHNR and CDR2 is FQNEAQ (reference sequence). The CDR3 consists of 16 residues. The V end was cut by 3 bases, the J end by 5 bases, with 16 bases between. The CDR3 is CASSFETGTVTGELFF. As DNA, the CDR3 is TGTGCCAGCAGCTTCGAAACCGGGACGGTTACCGGGGAGCTGTTTTTT.

The V gene is TRBV28, the J gene TRBJ2-1; D may be TRBD2 (5 bases). Germline-derived CDR1 and CDR2 are MDHEN and SYDVKM. Trimming pared 6 bases from V and 3 bases from J, leaving 15 bases between. The CDR3 runs to 15 residues. The CDR3, as DNA: TGTGCCAGCAGCCCGCCTAGCAGATTCTACAATGAGCAGTTCTTC. The encoded protein is CASSPPSRFYNEQFF.

This clonotype has only a few counts. This sequence joins TRBV4-2 and TRBJ2-5, with 12 bases that match TRBD2. Germline assignment: CDR1 LGHNA and CDR2 YNFKEQ. This CDR3 spans 16 amino acids. V shed 3 bases and J 1 base; nucleotides not matched to a gene: 3. The CDR3 region is CASSHQTSGGQETQYF. In DNA, the CDR3 is TGTGCCAGCAGCCACCAGACTAGCGGGGGCCAAGAGACCCAGTACTTC.

This clonotype was observed a few times. The gene calls are TRBV6-5 and TRBJ2-3; a weak D match, TRBD2 (5 bases). The germline CDR1 and CDR2 sequences are MNHEY and SVGAGI. The CDR3 loop spans 16 amino acids. Trimming left V 0 bases short and J 7 bases short, with 17 bases between. DNA of the CDR3: TGTGCCAGCAGTTACTCGAGCGGAGTGGGCACTCATACGCAGTATTTT. Amino acid sequence: CASSYSSGVGTHTQYF.

The chain has TRBV12-3 or TRBV12-4 and TRBJ2-1; D is perhaps TRBD2 (6 bases). V shed 6 bases and J shed 0 bases, with 9 bases lying between them. The CDR3 loop spans 14 amino acids. The CDR3 is CASRISGSYNEQFF. The DNA of the CDR3 is TGTGCCAGCAGGATTAGCGGCTCCTACAATGAGCAGTTCTTC.

A single count supports this clonotype. This may arise from a read error, as a much more abundant clone is one base away. The rearrangement links TRBV29-1 to TRBJ2-1, with D perhaps matching TRBD2 (5 bases). Germline assignment: CDR1 SQVTM and CDR2 ANQGSEA. The CDR3 runs to 12 residues. The CDR3 nucleotides are TGCACCACCAGCGCGGGTTGCAATGAGCAGTTCTTC. Translating it yields CTTSAGCNEQFF.

There are a few counts of this clonotype. This chain uses TRBV20-1 with TRBJ1-2; D is ambiguous. CDR3 length equals 12 residues. CDR1 is DFQATT and CDR2 is SNEGSKA in the germline V gene (reference sequence). Trimming removed 6 bases from V and 8 bases from J, with 16 bases in between. CDR3 in amino acids: CSANEGSIGYTF. CDR3 in DNA: TGCAGTGCAAATGAGGGTAGTATCGGCTACACCTTC.

This chain connects TRBV12-3 or TRBV12-4 to TRBJ2-1, with TRBD2 matching 12 bases. The trim removed 6 bases at V and 8 bases at J, leaving 8 bases unmatched. The CDR3 extends over 15 amino acids. In DNA, the CDR3 is TGTGCCAGCAGCCCTAGACTAGCGGGGGACGATGAGCAGTTCTTC. It specifies CASSPRLAGDDEQFF.

The chain uses TRBV12-3 or TRBV12-4 and TRBJ2-4, with 8 positions matching TRBD2. Trimming at V came to 0 bases and at J to 9 bases, leaving 10 bases not matched to a gene. The CDR3 loop spans 16 amino acids. CDR3 nucleotide sequence: TGTGCCAGCAGTTTAGCGCGGGGGACTAGTCTGACCATTCAGTACTTC. Amino acid sequence: CASSLARGTSLTIQYF.

This clonotype was detected a few times. This chain uses TRBV4-1 with TRBJ2-3; D call uncertain. CDR1 is MGHRA, CDR2 YSYEKL, per germline. The CDR3 sequence is 15 residues long. Trimming left V 2 bases short and J 2 bases short, with 11 bases between. The CDR3 is CASSQLVRLTDTQYF. In nucleotides, the CDR3 is TGCGCCAGCAGCCAACTTGTGAGACTCACAGATACGCAGTATTTT.

V usage is TRBV4-1 and J usage is TRBJ1-3; 7 positions match TRBD1. There are 17 residues in the CDR3. Trimming cost V 1 base and J 3 bases; bases outside gene matches: 9. The germline CDR1 and CDR2 sequences are MGHRA and YSYEKL. The CDR3 sequence is CASSQASTGQIGNTIYF. The DNA of the CDR3 is TGCGCCAGCAGCCAAGCTTCGACGGGACAGATTGGAAACACCATATATTTT.

V usage is TRBV20-1 and J usage is TRBJ2-7; D is tentatively TRBD1 or TRBD2 (5 bases each). CDR1 DFQATT and CDR2 SNEGSKA come from the germline V gene (reference sequence). With 7 bases removed from V and 7 bases from J, the gap between germline ends came to 14 bases. This CDR3 contains 11 residues. CDR3 loop: CSVLRGGEQYF. The CDR3 DNA follows: TGCAGTGTTTTGAGGGGCGGGGAGCAGTACTTC.

This clonotype was counted only a few times. This chain links TRBV20-1 with TRBJ2-7; D call uncertain. The DNA end favors TRBJ2-5, so the J call may be wrong. CDR1 DFQATT and CDR2 SNEGSKA come from the germline V gene (reference sequence). The CDR3 length is 11 residues. The DNA of the CDR3 is TGCAGTGCCACCCTCCTAGGGACCCAGTACTTC. Translated, it gives CSATLLGTQYF.

This rearrangement joins TRBV10-3 to TRBJ1-1; D gene ambiguous. CDR1 and CDR2 (germline): ENHRY, SYGVKD. Trimming took 0 bases from V and 11 from J, leaving 13 bases between them. This CDR3 has 13 amino acids. The CDR3 reads CAISESRYHRAFF. CDR3 DNA: TGTGCCATCAGTGAGTCAAGGTATCACCGTGCTTTCTTT.

This clonotype was detected only a few times. The chain recombines TRBV3-1 with TRBJ2-5, with 7 positions matching TRBD2. The trim removed 1 base at V and 5 bases at J, leaving 7 bases unmatched. This CDR3 has 15 amino acids. Germline assignment: CDR1 LGHDT and CDR2 YNNKEL (reference sequence). The CDR3 here is CASSQVGEGRETQYF. The CDR3 DNA sequence: TGTGCCAGCAGCCAAGTAGGGGAGGGCCGGGAGACCCAGTACTTC.